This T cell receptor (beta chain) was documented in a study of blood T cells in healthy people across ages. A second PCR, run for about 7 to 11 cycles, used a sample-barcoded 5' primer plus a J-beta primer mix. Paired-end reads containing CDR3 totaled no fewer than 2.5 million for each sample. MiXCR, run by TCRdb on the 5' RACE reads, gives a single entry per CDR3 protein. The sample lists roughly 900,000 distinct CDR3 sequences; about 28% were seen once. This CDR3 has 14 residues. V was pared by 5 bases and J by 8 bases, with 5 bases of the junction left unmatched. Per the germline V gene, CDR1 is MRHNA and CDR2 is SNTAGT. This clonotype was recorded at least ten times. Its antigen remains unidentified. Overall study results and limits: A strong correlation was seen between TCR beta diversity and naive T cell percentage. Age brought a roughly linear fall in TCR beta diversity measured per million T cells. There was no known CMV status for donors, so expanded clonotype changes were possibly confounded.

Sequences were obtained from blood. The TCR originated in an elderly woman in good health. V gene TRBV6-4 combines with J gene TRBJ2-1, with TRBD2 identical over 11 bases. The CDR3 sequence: CASSLLAGDDEQFF. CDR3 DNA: TGTGCCAGCAGTTTACTAGCGGGGGACGATGAGCAGTTCTTC.